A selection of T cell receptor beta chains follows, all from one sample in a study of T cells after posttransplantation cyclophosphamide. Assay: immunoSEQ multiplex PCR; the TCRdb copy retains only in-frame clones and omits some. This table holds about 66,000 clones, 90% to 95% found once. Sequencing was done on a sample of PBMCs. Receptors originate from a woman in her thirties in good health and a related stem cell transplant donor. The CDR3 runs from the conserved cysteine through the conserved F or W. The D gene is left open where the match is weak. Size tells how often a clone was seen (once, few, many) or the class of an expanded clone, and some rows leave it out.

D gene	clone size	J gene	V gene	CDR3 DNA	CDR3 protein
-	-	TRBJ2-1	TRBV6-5	TGTGCCAGCTCTTCCTCTTTTTACGGTGAGCAGTTCTTC	CASSSSFYGEQFF
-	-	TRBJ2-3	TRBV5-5	TGTGCCAGCAGCTTTGGACAGAACACAGATACGCAGTATTTT	CASSFGQNTDTQYF
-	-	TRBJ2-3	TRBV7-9	TGTGCCAGCAGCTTAACAGATACGCAGTATTTT	CASSLTDTQYF
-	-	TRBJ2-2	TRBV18	TGTGCCAGCTCACCCGGCAGTTTCCAACTACCGAACACCGGGGAGCTGTTTTTT	CASSPGSFQLPNTGELFF
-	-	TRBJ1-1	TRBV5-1	TGCGCCAGCAGCTTGAATGGGGCGAGAACTGAAGCTTTCTTT	CASSLNGARTEAFF
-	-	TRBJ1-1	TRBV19	TGTGCCAGTAGTATGACAGGGAACACTGAAGCTTTCTTT	CASSMTGNTEAFF
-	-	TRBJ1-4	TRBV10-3	TGTGCCATCAGTGAAAGGGCAGATGAAAAACTGTTTTTT	CAISERADEKLFF
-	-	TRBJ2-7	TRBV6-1	TGTGCCAGCAGTGAAGTGGCCGGCCCCTACGAGCAGTACTTC	CASSEVAGPYEQYF
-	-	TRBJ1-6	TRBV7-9	TGTGCCAGCAGCCCCGATAATTCACCCCTCCACTTT	CASSPDNSPLHF
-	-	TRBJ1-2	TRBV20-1	TGCAGTGCGGGGGCGCGTGGCTACACCTTC	CSAGARGYTF
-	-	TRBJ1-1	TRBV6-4	TGTGCCAGCAGTGAAACCAGGAACACTGAAGCTTTCTTT	CASSETRNTEAFF
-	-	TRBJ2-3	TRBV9	TGTGCCAGCAGCGTAGCTCCGGGGGAAGATACGCAGTATTTT	CASSVAPGEDTQYF
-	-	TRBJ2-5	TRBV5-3	TGTGCCAGAAGGGATACGAAGACCCAGTACTTC	CARRDTKTQYF
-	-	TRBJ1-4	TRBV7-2	TGTGCCAGCAGCTCTTCCAGGACTAATGAAAAACTGTTTTTT	CASSSSRTNEKLFF
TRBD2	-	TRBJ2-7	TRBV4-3	TGCGCCAGCAGCCAAGGGTCCGGGGGGGCCTCCTACGAGCAGTACTTC	CASSQGSGGASYEQYF
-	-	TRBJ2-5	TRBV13	TGTGCCAGCAGCTTCCAAGAGACCCAGTACTTC	CASSFQETQYF
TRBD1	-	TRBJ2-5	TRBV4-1	TGCGCCAGCAGCCAAGATACGGGTCGCGCAGGGGGCCGGGAGACCCAGTACTTC	CASSQDTGRAGGRETQYF
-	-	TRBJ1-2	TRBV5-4	TGTGCCAGCAGCTTGGCGGCAGTACTGGGTGGCTACACCTTC	CASSLAAVLGGYTF
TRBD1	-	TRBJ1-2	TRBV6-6	TGTGCCAGCAGTTACGACTCTCCGGGACAGGGCTATGGCTACACCTTC	CASSYDSPGQGYGYTF
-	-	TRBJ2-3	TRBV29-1	TGCAGCGCCACAGCGGCCTCGGGCGCAGATACGCAGTATTTT	CSATAASGADTQYF
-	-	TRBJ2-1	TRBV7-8	TGTGCCAGCAGCTTATCAGCGGCTAGCCCCAATGAGCAGTTCTTC	CASSLSAASPNEQFF
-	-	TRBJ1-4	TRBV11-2	TGTGCCAGCAGCTTAGCCACCGGGTATCGTAATGAAAAACTGTTTTTT	CASSLATGYRNEKLFF
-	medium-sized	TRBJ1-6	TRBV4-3	TGCGCCAGCAGCCGAGGTAACACGATGGGGGTGAATTCACCCCTCCACTTT	CASSRGNTMGVNSPLHF
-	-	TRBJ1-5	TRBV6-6	TGTGCCAGCAGTTACCCGGGAACTTTTGAGCCCCAGCATTTT	CASSYPGTFEPQHF
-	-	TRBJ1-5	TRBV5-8	TGTGCCAGCAGCTTGGAAGGACACCTCACGGGGCAGCATTTT	CASSLEGHLTGQHF
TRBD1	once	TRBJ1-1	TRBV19	TGTGCCAGTACCGGACAGGGCCACGTTGAAGCTTTCTTT	CASTGQGHVEAFF
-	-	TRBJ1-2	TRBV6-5	TGTGCCAGCAGTTATGACGGGGCTGCTGGCTACACCTTC	CASSYDGAAGYTF
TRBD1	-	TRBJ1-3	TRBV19	TGTGCCAGTAGTCCTGGGACAGGGGGCATTGGAAACACCATATATTTT	CASSPGTGGIGNTIYF
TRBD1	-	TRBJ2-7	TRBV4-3	TGCGCCAGCAGCCAGCGACAGGGGCGATCGTACGAGCAGTACTTC	CASSQRQGRSYEQYF
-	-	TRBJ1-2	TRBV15	TGTGCCACCAGCGGAGGGAGGTTTCCTAACTATGGCTACACCTTC	CATSGGRFPNYGYTF
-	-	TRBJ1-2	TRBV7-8	TGTGCCAGCAGCTTGAGGACAGCTTATGGCTACACCTTC	CASSLRTAYGYTF
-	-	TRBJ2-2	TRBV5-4	TGTGCCAGCAGCTCTTCAGAGAACACCGGGGAGCTGTTTTTT	CASSSSENTGELFF
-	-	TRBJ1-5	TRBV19	TGTGCCAGTAGAAGAATAAGGGGGACCGGCAATCAGCCCCAGCATTTT	CASRRIRGTGNQPQHF
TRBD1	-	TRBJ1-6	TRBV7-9	TGTGCCAGCAGCGGAGGGACAGTCTATAATTCACCCCTCCACTTT	CASSGGTVYNSPLHF
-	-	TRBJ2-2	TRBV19	TGTGCCAGTAGTTCGCGGAGGGAACTTGGGGAGCTGTTTTTT	CASSSRRELGELFF
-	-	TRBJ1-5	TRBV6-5	TGTGCCAGCAGCCCGAGGCAGGGACAGCCCCAGCATTTT	CASSPRQGQPQHF
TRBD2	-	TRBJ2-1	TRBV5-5	TGTGCCAGCAGCTTATTGGCGGGGGGGTACAATGAGCAGTTCTTC	CASSLLAGGYNEQFF
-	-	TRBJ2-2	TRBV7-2	TGTGCCAGCAGCACCCGTAGCGGAGGTACCGGGGAGCTGTTTTTT	CASSTRSGGTGELFF